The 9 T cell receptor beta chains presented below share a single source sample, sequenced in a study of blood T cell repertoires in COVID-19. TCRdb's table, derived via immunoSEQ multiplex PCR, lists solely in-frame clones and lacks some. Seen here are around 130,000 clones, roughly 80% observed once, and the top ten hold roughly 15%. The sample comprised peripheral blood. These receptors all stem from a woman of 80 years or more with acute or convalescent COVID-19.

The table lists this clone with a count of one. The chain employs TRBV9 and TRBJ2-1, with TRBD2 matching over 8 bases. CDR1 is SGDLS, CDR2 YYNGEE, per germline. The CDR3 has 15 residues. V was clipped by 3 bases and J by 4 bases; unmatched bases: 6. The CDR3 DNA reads TGTGCCAGCAGCGGGTATGGCGGGGGGTACAATGAGCAGTTCTTC. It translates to CASSGYGGGYNEQFF.

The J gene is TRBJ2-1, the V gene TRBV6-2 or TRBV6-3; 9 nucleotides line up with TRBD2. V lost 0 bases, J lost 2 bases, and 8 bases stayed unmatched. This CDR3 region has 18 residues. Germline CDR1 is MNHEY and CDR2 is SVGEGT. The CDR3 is CASSYSGGRAVTYNEQFF. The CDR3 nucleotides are TGTGCCAGCAGTTACTCTGGCGGGAGGGCCGTAACCTACAATGAGCAGTTCTTC.

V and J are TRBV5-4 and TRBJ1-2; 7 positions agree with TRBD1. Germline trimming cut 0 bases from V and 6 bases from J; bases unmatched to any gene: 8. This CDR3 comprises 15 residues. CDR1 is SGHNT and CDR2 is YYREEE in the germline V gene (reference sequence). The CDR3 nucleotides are TGTGCCAGCAGCTTGGGGCCCGAGGGGGCGGATGGCTACACCTTC. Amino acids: CASSLGPEGADGYTF.

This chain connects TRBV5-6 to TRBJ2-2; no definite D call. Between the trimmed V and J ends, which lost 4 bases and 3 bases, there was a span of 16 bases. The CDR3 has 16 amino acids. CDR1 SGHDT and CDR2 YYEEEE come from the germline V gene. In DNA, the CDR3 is TGTGCCAGCAGCCGGCGCACTTTGGCGGACACCGGGGAGCTGTTTTTT. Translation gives CASSRRTLADTGELFF.

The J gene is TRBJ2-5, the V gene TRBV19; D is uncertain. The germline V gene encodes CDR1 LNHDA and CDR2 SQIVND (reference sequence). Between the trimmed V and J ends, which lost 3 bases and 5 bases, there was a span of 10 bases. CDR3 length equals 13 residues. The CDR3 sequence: CASSINPRETQYF. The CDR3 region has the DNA TGTGCCAGTAGTATCAACCCCCGGGAGACCCAGTACTTC.

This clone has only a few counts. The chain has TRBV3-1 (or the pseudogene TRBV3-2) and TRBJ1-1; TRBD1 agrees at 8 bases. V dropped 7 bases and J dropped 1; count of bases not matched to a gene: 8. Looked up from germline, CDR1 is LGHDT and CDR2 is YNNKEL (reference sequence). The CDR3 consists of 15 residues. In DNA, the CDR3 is TGTGCCAGCAACTCCCGGGACAGGCCGAACACTGAAGCTTTCTTT. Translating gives CASNSRDRPNTEAFF.

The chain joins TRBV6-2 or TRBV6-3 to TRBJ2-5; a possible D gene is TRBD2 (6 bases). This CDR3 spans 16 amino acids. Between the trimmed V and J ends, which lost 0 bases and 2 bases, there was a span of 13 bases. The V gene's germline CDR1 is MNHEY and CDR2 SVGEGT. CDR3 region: CASSYSPWREQETQYF. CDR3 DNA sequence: TGTGCCAGCAGTTACTCTCCCTGGAGGGAACAAGAGACCCAGTACTTC.

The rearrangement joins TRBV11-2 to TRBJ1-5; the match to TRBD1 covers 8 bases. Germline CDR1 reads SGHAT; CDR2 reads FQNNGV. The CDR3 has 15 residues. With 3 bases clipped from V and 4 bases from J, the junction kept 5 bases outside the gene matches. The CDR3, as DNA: TGTGCCAGCAGCTTGGGAACAGGGGGAAATCAGCCCCAGCATTTT. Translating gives CASSLGTGGNQPQHF.

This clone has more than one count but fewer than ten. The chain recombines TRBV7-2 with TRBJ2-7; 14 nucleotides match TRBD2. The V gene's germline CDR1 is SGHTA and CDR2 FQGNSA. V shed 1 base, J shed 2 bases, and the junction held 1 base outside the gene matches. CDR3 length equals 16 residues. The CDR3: CASSLEGLAGAYEQYF. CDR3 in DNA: TGTGCCAGCAGCTTAGAGGGACTAGCGGGGGCCTACGAGCAGTACTTC.